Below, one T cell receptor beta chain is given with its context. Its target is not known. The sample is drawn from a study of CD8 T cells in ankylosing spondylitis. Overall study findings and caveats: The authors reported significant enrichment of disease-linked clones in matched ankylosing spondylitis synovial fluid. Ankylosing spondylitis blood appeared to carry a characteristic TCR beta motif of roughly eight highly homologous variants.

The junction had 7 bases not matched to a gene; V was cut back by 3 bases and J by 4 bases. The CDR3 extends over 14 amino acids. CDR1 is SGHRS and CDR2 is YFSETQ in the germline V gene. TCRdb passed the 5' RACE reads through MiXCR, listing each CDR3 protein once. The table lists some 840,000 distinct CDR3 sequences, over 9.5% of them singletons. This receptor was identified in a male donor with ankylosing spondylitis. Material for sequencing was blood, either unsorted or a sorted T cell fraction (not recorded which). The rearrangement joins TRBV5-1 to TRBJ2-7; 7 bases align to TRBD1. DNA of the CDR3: TGCGCCAGCAGCTCCCCGATCAGGGGGTACGAGCAGTACTTC. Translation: CASSSPIRGYEQYF.